This T cell receptor beta chain was identified in a study of OX40 agonist ivuxolimab in advanced cancers. V lost 5 bases and J 4 bases, leaving 11 bases between the germline ends. CDR1 is MDHEN, CDR2 SYDVKM, per germline. The CDR3 loop spans 13 amino acids. Repertoires were generated with immunoSEQ multiplex PCR, while TCRdb's copy carries only in-frame clones and drops some. The sample yields roughly 69,000 clones, roughly 86% seen once. The chain combines TRBV28 with TRBJ1-2, with D possibly being TRBD1 (6 bases). This sequence originates from an adult with an advanced solid tumor such as melanoma, head and neck, liver or kidney cancer. The source was CD4+ or CD8+ T cells sorted from blood, collected in a trial of the OX40 agonist ivuxolimab. The CDR3 spells CASSLMDSYGYTF. The CDR3 DNA follows: TGTGCCAGCAGTCTCATGGACAGCTATGGCTACACCTTC.